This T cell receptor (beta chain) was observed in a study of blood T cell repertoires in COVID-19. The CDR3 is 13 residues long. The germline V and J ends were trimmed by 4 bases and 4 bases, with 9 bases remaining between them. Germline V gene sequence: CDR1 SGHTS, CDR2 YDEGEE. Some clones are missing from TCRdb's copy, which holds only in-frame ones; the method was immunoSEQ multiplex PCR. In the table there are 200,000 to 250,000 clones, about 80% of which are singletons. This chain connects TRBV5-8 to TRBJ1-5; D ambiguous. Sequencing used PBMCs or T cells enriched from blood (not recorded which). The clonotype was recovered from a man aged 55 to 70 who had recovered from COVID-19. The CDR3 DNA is TGTGCCAGCAGCCCTAACTTTAATCAGCCCCAGCATTTT. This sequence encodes CASSPNFNQPQHF. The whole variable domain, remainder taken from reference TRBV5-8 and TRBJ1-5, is EAGVTQSPTHLIKTRGQQATLRCSPISGHTSVYWYQQALGLGLQFLLWYDEGEERNRGNFPPRFSGRQFPNYSSELNVNALELEDSALYLCASSPNFNQPQHFGDGTRLSIL.